The next 18 T cell receptor beta chains were all read from a single sample in a study of long-term antiretroviral therapy in people with HIV (dated by TCRdb to between 2021 and 2024). The immunoSEQ hsTCRB v3.0 assay was used at survey level resolution to sequence the TRB variable region. As stored in TCRdb, this immuneACCESS dataset retains in-frame rearrangements with V and J assigned. A fraction of the clones does not appear; measured against another copy, unresolved V genes explain less than half of the discrepancy, and the remainder lacks a known reason. This sample has under 30,000 clones in its table, and roughly 83% of those were observed once. Together, the top ten hold about 6% of the sample. The sample in question was unsorted PBMCs, obtained 0.7 years before starting antiretroviral therapy. Receptor source: a man aged 25 to 45 with HIV.

The V and J genes are TRBV28 and TRBJ2-5; 7 bases fit TRBD2. Losses at the gene ends were 7 bases for V and 5 bases for J; bases not matched to a gene: 13. The CDR3 length is 15 residues. Germline CDR1 MDHEN, CDR2 SYDVKM. The CDR3 sequence is CASILRAGESETQYF. In DNA form, the CDR3 reads TGTGCCAGCATCCTCCGTGCGGGAGAGTCGGAGACCCAGTACTTC.

This sequence joins TRBV5-6 and TRBJ1-1; D is uncertain. Germline-derived CDR1 and CDR2 are SGHDT and YYEEEE. Trimming removed 4 bases at V and 3 bases at J, with 10 bases between. The CDR3 has 13 residues. CDR3 nucleotide sequence: TGTGCCAGCAGCCTATACACACACACTGAAGCTTTCTTT. Encoded protein: CASSLYTHTEAFF.

This clone was detected only once. The chain links TRBV7-3 to TRBJ2-1; tentative D call: TRBD1 (5 bases). V was clipped by 5 bases and J by 5 bases, with 10 bases between them. The CDR3 extends over 13 amino acids. Germline-derived CDR1 and CDR2 are SGHTA and FQGTGA. The CDR3: CASSLRVNNEQFF. The CDR3 bases are TGTGCCAGCAGCCTCAGGGTAAACAATGAGCAGTTCTTC.

The V and J genes are TRBV4-2 and TRBJ1-1, with unresolved D. CDR3 length: 14 amino acids. CDR1 is LGHNA, CDR2 YNFKEQ, per germline. The V end was cut by 5 bases, the J end by 4 bases, with 14 bases between. The CDR3 DNA is TGTGCCAGCAGCTCCGGGCAGGTGGCCACTGAAGCTTTCTTT. As protein: CASSSGQVATEAFF.

The chain employs TRBV5-1 and TRBJ1-1; 7 nucleotides line up with TRBD1. The CDR3 loop spans 15 amino acids. CDR1 and CDR2 (germline): SGHRS, YFSETQ. V shed 2 bases and J 6 bases; nucleotides not matched to a gene: 10. The CDR3 here is CASSFRTGAIAEAFF. In DNA form, the CDR3 reads TGCGCCAGCAGCTTTAGGACAGGAGCTATTGCTGAAGCTTTCTTT. Supplemented by reference TRBV5-1 and TRBJ1-1, the full variable domain reads KAGVTQTPRYLIKTRGQQVTLSCSPISGHRSVSWYQQTPGQGLQFLFEYFSETQRNKGNFPGRFSGRQFSNSRSEMNVSTLELGDSALYLCASSFRTGAIAEAFFGQGTRLTVV.

The V and J genes are TRBV10-3 and TRBJ1-1, with a possible D match to TRBD1 (5 bases). The germline V gene has CDR1 ENHRY and CDR2 SYGVKD. CDR3 length equals 15 residues. Trimming left V 2 bases short and J 0 bases short, with 10 bases between. The CDR3 nucleotides are TGTGCCATCAGTGAGCCCCAGGGATTGAACACTGAAGCTTTCTTT. It specifies CAISEPQGLNTEAFF.

The chain employs TRBV19 and TRBJ2-2, with D perhaps matching TRBD1 (5 bases). From germline, CDR1 is LNHDA and CDR2 SQIVND (reference sequence). This CDR3 has 14 residues. The V end lost 2 bases, the J end lost 5 bases, and 9 bases lay between the germline ends. The CDR3 spells CASSIQGWTGELFF. The CDR3 bases are TGTGCCAGTAGTATACAGGGATGGACCGGGGAGCTGTTTTTT.

The rearrangement links TRBV19 to TRBJ1-4; a weak D match, TRBD1 (5 bases). CDR3 length equals 16 residues. Germline CDR1 reads LNHDA; CDR2 reads SQIVND (reference sequence). V lost 7 bases, J lost 0 bases, and 15 bases lay in between. The DNA of the CDR3 is TGTGCCAGTACTTCAGGAGGGGCTGCAACTAATGAAAAACTGTTTTTT. This sequence encodes CASTSGGAATNEKLFF.

This clone was detected only once. The CDR3 nucleotides read TGTGCCAGCAGCCGCAAACTCGGGACAGGTATGAACACTGAAGCTTTCTTT. Translated: CASSRKLGTGMNTEAFF. The chain uses TRBV5-4 and TRBJ1-1, with 8 bases matching TRBD1. Losses at the gene ends were 4 bases for V and 0 bases for J; bases not matched to a gene: 11. The CDR3 runs 17 residues. In germline, CDR1 is SGHNT, CDR2 YYREEE (reference sequence).

The rearrangement links TRBV27 to TRBJ2-2, with D possibly matching TRBD1 (5 bases). Trimming shortened V by 3 bases and J by 0 bases, and 11 bases separated the two germline ends. This CDR3 contains 16 residues. Germline V lookup: CDR1 MNHEY, CDR2 SMNVEV (reference sequence). This chain's CDR3 is CASSFEGAPNTGELFF. CDR3 in DNA: TGTGCCAGCAGTTTCGAAGGGGCGCCGAACACCGGGGAGCTGTTTTTT.

This clone appeared a few times. This chain links TRBV2 with TRBJ1-5, with 7 bases fitting TRBD1. This CDR3 is built from 15 residues. Germline values: CDR1 SNHLY, CDR2 FYNNEI. The J segment lost 0 bases and the V segment lost 3 bases, leaving 2 bases of the junction unmatched. This chain's CDR3 is CASSDDRVSNQPQHF. In nucleotides, the CDR3 is TGTGCCAGCAGTGATGACAGGGTTAGCAATCAGCCCCAGCATTTT.

The rearrangement uses TRBV18 and TRBJ2-1; TRBD2 is a possible D gene (5 bases). V was trimmed by 1 base and J by 2 bases, leaving 9 bases between them. CDR1 is KGHSH and CDR2 is LQKENI in the germline V gene. This CDR3 is 15 amino acids long. As DNA, the CDR3 is TGTGCCAGCTCACCACGGGAGTGGACCTACAATGAGCAGTTCTTC. This encodes CASSPREWTYNEQFF.

The CDR3: CASSIWGYEQYF. The CDR3 region has the DNA TGTGCCAGTAGTATTTGGGGCTACGAGCAGTACTTC. The rearrangement links TRBV19 to TRBJ2-7; D is ambiguous. Germline V CDR1 and CDR2: LNHDA, SQIVND (reference sequence). Trimming took off 3 bases at V and 3 bases at J, with 6 bases between the two ends. The CDR3 is made up of 12 amino acids.

This chain links TRBV11-3 with TRBJ2-7; D perhaps matches TRBD2 (7 bases). Looked up from germline, CDR1 is SGHNT and CDR2 is YENEEA. The CDR3 is made up of 13 amino acids. V was pared by 1 base and J by 5 bases, with 9 bases between. CDR3 loop: CASSLAGGDEQYF. CDR3 nucleotides: TGTGCCAGCAGCTTAGCGGGGGGCGACGAGCAGTACTTC.

V gene TRBV25-1 combines with J gene TRBJ2-7, with TRBD1 matching 8 bases. J lost 2 bases, V lost 1 base, and 4 bases had no gene match. This CDR3 has 15 residues. Germline V gene lookup returns CDR1 MGHDK and CDR2 SYGVNS. Here the CDR3 reads CASSESDRGAYEQYF. The DNA of the CDR3 is TGTGCCAGCAGTGAATCTGACAGGGGCGCCTACGAGCAGTACTTC.

The chain links TRBV7-9 to TRBJ2-3; 12 nucleotides line up with TRBD2. The CDR3 has 17 amino acids. CDR1 and CDR2 from the germline V gene are SEHNR and FQNEAQ (reference sequence). Losses at the gene ends were 6 bases for V and 4 bases for J; bases not matched to a gene: 11. CDR3 nucleotide sequence: TGTGCCAGCAGTTCCTTGACTAGCGGGAGAATCTCAGATACGCAGTATTTT. Residues: CASSSLTSGRISDTQYF.

V is TRBV19 and J is TRBJ2-1; 11 positions match TRBD2. V shed 5 bases, J shed 8 bases, and the junction held 8 bases outside the gene matches. Germline CDR1 is LNHDA and CDR2 is SQIVND (reference sequence). The CDR3 runs 15 residues. CDR3 amino acids: CASSAFSGGADEQFF. The CDR3 DNA reads TGTGCCAGTAGTGCCTTTAGCGGGGGGGCCGATGAGCAGTTCTTC.

The chain links TRBV7-9 to TRBJ1-4, with D perhaps TRBD1 (6 bases). The CDR3 covers 18 residues. Per the germline V gene, CDR1 is SEHNR and CDR2 is FQNEAQ (reference sequence). Trimming left V 6 bases short and J 2 bases short, with 22 bases between. CDR3 residues: CASRFWGAASGTNEKLFF. DNA for the CDR3: TGTGCCAGCAGATTTTGGGGGGCAGCCTCCGGCACTAATGAAAAACTGTTTTTT.